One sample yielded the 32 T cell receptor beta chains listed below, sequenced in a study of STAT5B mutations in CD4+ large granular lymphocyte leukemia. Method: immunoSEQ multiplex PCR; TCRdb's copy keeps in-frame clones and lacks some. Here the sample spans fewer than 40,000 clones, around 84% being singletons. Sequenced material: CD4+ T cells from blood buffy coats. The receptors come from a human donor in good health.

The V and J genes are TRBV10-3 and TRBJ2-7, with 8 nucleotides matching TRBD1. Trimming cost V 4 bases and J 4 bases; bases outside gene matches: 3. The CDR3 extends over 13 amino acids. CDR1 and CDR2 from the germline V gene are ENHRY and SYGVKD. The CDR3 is CAISGGQGYEQYF. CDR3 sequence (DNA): TGTGCCATCAGTGGTGGACAGGGATACGAGCAGTACTTC.

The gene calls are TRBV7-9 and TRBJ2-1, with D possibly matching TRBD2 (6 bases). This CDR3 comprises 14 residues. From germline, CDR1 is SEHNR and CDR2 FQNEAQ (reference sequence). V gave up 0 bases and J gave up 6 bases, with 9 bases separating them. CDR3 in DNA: TGTGCCAGCAGCTTAGCCCTAGCGAGCAATGAGCAGTTCTTC. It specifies CASSLALASNEQFF.

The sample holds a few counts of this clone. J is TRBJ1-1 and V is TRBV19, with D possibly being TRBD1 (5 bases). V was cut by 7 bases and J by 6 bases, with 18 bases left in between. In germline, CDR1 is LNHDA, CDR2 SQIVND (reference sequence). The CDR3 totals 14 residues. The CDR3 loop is CASNPQATGAEAFF. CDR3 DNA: TGTGCCAGTAACCCACAGGCCACGGGGGCTGAAGCTTTCTTT.

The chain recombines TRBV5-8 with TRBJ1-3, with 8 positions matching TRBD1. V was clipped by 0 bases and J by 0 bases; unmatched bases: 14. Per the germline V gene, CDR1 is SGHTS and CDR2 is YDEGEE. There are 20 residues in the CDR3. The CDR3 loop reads CASSLVRTGKGIYSGNTIYF. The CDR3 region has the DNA TGTGCCAGCAGCTTGGTACGGACAGGGAAGGGGATCTACTCTGGAAACACCATATATTTT.

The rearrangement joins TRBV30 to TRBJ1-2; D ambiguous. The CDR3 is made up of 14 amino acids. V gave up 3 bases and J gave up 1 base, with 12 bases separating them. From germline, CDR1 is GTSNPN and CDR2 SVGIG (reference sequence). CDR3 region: CAWSEVGHNYGYTF. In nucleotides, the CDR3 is TGTGCCTGGAGCGAAGTCGGCCATAACTATGGCTACACCTTC.

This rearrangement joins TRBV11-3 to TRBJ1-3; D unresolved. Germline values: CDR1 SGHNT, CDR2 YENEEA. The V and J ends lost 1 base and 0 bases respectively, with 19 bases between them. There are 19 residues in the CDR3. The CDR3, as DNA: TGTGCCAGCAGCTTAGCTATCTGTCAGCCGAGTCACTCTGGAAACACCATATATTTT. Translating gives CASSLAICQPSHSGNTIYF. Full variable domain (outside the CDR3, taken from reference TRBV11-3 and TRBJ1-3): EAGVVQSPRYKIIEKKQPVAFWCNPISGHNTLYWYLQNLGQGPELLIRYENEEAVDDSQLPKDRFSAERLKGVDSTLKIQPAELGDSAVYLCASSLAICQPSHSGNTIYFGEGSWLTVV.

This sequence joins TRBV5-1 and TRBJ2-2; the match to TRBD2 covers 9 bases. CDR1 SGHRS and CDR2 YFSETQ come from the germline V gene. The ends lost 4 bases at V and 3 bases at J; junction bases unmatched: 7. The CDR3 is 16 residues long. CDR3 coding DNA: TGCGCCAGCAGCCCCCTCGGCGGGGGGGACACCGGGGAGCTGTTTTTT. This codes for CASSPLGGGDTGELFF.

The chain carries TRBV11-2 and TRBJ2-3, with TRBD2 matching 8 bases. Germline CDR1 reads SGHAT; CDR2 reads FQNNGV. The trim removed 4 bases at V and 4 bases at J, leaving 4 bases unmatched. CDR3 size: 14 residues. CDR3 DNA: TGTGCCAGCAGCTCCGGACTAGCAGCAGATACGCAGTATTTT. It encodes CASSSGLAADTQYF.

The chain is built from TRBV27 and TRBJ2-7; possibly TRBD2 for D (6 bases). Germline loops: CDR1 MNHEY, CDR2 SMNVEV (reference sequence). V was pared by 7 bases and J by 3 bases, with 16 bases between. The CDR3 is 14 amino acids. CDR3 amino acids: CASTSLRGHYEQYF. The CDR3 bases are TGTGCCAGCACCTCCCTGCGGGGCCACTACGAGCAGTACTTC.

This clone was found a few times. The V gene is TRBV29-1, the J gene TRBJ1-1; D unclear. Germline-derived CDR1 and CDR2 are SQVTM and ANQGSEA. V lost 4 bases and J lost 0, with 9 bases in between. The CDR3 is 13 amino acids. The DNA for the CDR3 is TGCAGCGTTGTCGGCGGGATGAACACTGAAGCTTTCTTT. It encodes CSVVGGMNTEAFF.

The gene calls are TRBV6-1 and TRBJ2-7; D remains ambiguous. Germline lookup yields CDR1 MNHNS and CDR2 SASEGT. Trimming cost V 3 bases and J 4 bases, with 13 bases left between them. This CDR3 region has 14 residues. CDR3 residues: CASSDRQEWYEQYF. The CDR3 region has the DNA TGTGCCAGCAGTGATAGACAAGAATGGTACGAGCAGTACTTC.

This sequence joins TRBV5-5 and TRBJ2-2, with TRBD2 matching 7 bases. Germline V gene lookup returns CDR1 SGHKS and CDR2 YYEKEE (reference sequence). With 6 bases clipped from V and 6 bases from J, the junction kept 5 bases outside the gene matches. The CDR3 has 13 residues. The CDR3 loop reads CASTAGAPGELFF. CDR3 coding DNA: TGTGCCAGCACCGCGGGAGCGCCCGGGGAGCTGTTTTTT.

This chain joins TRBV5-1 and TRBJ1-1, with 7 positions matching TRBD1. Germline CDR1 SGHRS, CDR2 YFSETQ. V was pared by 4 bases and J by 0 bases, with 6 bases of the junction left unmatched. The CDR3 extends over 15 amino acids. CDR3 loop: CASSRSDRVNTEAFF. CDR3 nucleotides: TGCGCCAGCAGCCGGTCAGACAGGGTGAACACTGAAGCTTTCTTT.

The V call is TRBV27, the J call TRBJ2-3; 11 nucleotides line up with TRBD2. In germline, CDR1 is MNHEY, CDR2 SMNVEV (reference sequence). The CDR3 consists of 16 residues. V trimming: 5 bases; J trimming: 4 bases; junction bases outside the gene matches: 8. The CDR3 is CASSTLAGGRPDTQYF. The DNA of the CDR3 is TGTGCCAGCAGTACATTAGCGGGGGGGCGACCAGATACGCAGTATTTT.

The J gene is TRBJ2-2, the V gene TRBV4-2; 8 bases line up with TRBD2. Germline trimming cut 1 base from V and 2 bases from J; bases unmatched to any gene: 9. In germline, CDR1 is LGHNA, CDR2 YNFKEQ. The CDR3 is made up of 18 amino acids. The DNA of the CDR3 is TGTGCCAGCAGCCAAGGGTCCTCAACTAGCGGAAACACCGGGGAGCTGTTTTTT. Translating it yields CASSQGSSTSGNTGELFF.

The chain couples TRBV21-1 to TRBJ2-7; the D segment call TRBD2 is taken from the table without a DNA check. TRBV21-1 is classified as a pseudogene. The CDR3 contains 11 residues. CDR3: CASSEPGEQYF. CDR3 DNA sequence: TGTGCCAGCAGCGAGCCCGGGGAGCAGTACTTC.

The CDR3 spells CASSFSLQDYGYTF. DNA for the CDR3: TGTGCCAGCAGTTTTTCCCTTCAGGACTATGGCTACACCTTC. This chain links TRBV6-6 with TRBJ1-2; D gene ambiguous. The length of the CDR3 is 14 residues. V lost 4 bases and J 3 bases, leaving 12 bases between the germline ends. CDR1 is MNHNY, CDR2 SVGAGI, per germline (reference sequence).

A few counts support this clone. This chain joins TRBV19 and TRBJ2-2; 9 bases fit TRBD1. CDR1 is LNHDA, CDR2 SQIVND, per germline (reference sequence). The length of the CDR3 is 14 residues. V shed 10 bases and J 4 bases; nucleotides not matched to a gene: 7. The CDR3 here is CATEQGAGTGELFF. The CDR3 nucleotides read TGTGCCACCGAACAGGGGGCCGGCACCGGGGAGCTGTTTTTT.

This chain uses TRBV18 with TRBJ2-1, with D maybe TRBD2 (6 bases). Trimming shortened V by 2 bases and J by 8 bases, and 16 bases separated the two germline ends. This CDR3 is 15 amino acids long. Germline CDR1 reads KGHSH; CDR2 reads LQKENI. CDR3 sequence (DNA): TGTGCCAGCTCACCAAACGCGGCAGGCGGGGATGAGCAGTTCTTC. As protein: CASSPNAAGGDEQFF.

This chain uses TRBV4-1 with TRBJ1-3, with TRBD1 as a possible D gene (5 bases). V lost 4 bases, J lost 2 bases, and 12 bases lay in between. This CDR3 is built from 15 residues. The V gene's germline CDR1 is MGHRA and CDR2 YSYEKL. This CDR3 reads CASSLSAGPGNTIYF. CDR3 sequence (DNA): TGCGCCAGCAGCCTTTCGGCGGGGCCTGGAAACACCATATATTTT.

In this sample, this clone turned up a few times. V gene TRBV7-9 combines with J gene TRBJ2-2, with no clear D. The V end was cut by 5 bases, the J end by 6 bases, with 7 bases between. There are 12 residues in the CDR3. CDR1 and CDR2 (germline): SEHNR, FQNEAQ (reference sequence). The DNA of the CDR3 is TGTGCCAGCAGCCGACCGCCCGGGGAGCTGTTTTTT. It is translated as CASSRPPGELFF.

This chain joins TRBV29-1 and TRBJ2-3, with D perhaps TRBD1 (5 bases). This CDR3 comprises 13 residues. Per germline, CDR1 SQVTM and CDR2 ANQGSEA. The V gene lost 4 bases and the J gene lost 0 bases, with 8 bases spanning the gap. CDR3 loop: CSVGRGSTDTQYF. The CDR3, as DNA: TGCAGCGTTGGTAGGGGTAGCACAGATACGCAGTATTTT.

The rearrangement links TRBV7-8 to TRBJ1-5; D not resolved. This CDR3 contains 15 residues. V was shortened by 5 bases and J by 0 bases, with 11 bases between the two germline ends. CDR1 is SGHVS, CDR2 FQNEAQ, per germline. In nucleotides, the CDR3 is TGTGCCAGCAGCCGACGCAGGACTAGCAATCAGCCCCAGCATTTT. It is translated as CASSRRRTSNQPQHF.

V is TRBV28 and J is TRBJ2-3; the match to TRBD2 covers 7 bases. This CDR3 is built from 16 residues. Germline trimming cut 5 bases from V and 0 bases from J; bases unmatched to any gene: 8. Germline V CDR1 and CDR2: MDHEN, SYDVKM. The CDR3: CASSGLGGTSTDTQYF. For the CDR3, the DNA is TGTGCCAGCAGTGGGCTGGGGGGGACTAGCACAGATACGCAGTATTTT.

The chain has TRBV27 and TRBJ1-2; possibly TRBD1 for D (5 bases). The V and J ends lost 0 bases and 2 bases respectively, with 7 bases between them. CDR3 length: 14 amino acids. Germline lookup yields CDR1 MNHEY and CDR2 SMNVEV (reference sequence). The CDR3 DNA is TGTGCCAGCAGTTTATCCGGGACCAACTATGGCTACACCTTC. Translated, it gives CASSLSGTNYGYTF.

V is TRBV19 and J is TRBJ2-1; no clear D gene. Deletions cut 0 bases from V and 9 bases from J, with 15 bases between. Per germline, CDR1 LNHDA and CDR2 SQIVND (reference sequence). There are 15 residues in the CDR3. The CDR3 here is CASSIEGPNFREQFF. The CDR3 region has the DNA TGTGCCAGTAGTATAGAAGGTCCTAATTTTCGTGAGCAGTTCTTC.

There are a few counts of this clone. For the CDR3, the DNA is TGTGCCAGCTCACCGGGGGAGGATATCAGCCAGCATTTT. It is translated as CASSPGEDISQHF. This chain joins TRBV18 and TRBJ1-5; tentative D call: TRBD1 (5 bases). The germline V gene has CDR1 KGHSH and CDR2 LQKENI. Trimming took 3 bases from V and 12 from J, leaving 15 bases between them. The CDR3 spans 13 residues.

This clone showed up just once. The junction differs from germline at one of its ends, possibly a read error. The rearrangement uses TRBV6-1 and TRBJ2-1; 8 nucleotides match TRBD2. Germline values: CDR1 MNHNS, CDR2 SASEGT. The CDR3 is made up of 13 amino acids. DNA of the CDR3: TGTGCCAGCAGTGAAAGCCGCGGGGGGAGGGGGATCTTC. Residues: CASSESRGGRGIF.

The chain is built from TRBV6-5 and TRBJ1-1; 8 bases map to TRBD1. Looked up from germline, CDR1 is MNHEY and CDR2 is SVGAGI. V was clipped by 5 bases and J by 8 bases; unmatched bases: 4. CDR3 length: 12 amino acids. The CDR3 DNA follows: TGTGCCAGCAGTACAGGACAGGGCGAAGCTTTCTTT. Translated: CASSTGQGEAFF.

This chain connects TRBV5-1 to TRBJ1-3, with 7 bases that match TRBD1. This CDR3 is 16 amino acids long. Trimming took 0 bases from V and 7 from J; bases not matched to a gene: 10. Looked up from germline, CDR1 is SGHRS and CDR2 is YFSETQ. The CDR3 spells CASSLAAGQSGNTIYF. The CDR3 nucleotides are TGCGCCAGCAGCTTGGCCGCGGGACAGAGCGGGAACACCATATATTTT.

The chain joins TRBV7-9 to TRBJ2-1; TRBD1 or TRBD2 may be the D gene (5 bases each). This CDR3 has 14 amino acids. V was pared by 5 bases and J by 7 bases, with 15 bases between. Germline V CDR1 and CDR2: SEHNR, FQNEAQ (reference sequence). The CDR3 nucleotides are TGTGCCAGCAGCCCAGGGACCCCGGGAAATGAGCAGTTCTTC. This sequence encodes CASSPGTPGNEQFF.

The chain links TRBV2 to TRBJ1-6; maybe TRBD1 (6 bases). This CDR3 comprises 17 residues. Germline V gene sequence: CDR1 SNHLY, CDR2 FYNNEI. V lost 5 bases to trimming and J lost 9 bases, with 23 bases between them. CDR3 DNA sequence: TGTGCCAGCAGTAAACAGGGACCAAACACCGAGGGTTCACCCCTCCACTTT. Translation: CASSKQGPNTEGSPLHF.